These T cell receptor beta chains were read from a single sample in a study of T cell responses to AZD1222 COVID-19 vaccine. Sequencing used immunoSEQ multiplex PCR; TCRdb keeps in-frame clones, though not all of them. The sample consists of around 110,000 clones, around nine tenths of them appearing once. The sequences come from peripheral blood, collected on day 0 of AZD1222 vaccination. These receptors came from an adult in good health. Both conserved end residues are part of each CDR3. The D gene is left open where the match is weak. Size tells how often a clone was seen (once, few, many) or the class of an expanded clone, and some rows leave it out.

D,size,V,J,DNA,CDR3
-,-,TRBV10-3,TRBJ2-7,TGTGCCATCAGTGAAAGGGACATACACTACGAGCAGTACTTC,CAISERDIHYEQYF
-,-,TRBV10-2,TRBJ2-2,TGCGCCACCATTGGCGGGGGCAGCGGGGAGCTGTTTTTT,CATIGGGSGELFF
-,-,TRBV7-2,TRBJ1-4,TGTGCCAGCAGCTTAGGGACGGCAGCAACTAATGAAAAACTGTTTTTT,CASSLGTAATNEKLFF
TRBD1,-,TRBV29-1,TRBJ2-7,TGCAGCGTTGAAGATGGGGTAGGGGGCGGATACGAGCAGTACTTC,CSVEDGVGGGYEQYF
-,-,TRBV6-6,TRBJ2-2,TGTGCCAGCAGTTACTCGACCTATTACGGGGAGCTGTTTTTT,CASSYSTYYGELFF
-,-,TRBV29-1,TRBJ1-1,TGCAGCCCGAACGGACCGAACACTGAAGCTTTCTTT,CSPNGPNTEAFF
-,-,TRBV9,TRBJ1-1,TGTGCCAGCAGCGTAGCTTCGGGCGCTGAAGCTTTCTTT,CASSVASGAEAFF
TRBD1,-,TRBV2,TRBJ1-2,TGTGCCAGCAGTGAAAACCCCGGGACAGGGTATGGCTACACCTTC,CASSENPGTGYGYTF
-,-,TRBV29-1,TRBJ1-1,TGCAGCGTTGGGGTCTTTCCGGGGAGCTCTGAAGCTTTCTTT,CSVGVFPGSSEAFF
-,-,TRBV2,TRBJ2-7,TGTGCCAGCAGTGGCACCTCCTACGAGCAGTACTTC,CASSGTSYEQYF
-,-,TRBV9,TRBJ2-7,TGTGCCAGCAGCAACGGGCCCCACTACGAGCAGTACTTC,CASSNGPHYEQYF
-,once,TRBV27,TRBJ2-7,TGTGCCAGCAGTTTAAATGGGGTTGGGAGACGGGCCTACGAGCAGTACTTC,CASSLNGVGRRAYEQYF
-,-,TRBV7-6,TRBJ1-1,TGTGCCAGCAGCTTAGGAGGGACAAAGAACACTGAAGCTTTCTTT,CASSLGGTKNTEAFF
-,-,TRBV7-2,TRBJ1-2,TGTGCCAGCAGCTTAAGTACCCGGGCCCGGACAGTTGGCTACACCTTC,CASSLSTRARTVGYTF
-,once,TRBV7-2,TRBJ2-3,TGTGCCAGCAGCTTATCCCTCAGCCGCACAGATACGCAGTATTTT,CASSLSLSRTDTQYF
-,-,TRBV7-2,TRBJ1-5,TGTGCCAGCAGCCCAAACAGGGTAATTCAGCCCCAGCATTTT,CASSPNRVIQPQHF
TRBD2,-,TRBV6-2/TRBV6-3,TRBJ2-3,TGTGCCAGCAGTTATACGGGCGGGGGGGCAGATACGCAGTATTTT,CASSYTGGGADTQYF
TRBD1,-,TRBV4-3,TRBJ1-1,TGCGCCAGCAGCCAAGACAGGGGGATTACTGAAGCTTTCTTT,CASSQDRGITEAFF
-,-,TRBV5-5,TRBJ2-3,TGTGCCAGCAGCCCCGAGGGATTAGATACGCAGTATTTT,CASSPEGLDTQYF
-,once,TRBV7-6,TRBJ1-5,TGTGCCAGCAGCTCGGCGTTGTCCGGCAATAGCAATCAGCCCCAGCATTTT,CASSSALSGNSNQPQHF
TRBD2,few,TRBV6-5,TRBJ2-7,TGTGCCAGCAGTTACGAACTAGCGGGCTCCTACGAGCAGTACTTC,CASSYELAGSYEQYF
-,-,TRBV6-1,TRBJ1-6,TGTGCCAGCAGTGATTTCAGGGGCAATTCACCCCTCCACTTT,CASSDFRGNSPLHF
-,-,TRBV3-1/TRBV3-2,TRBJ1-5,TGTGCCAGCAGCCAAGCGGGGGGGGACAATCAGCCCCAGCATTTT,CASSQAGGDNQPQHF
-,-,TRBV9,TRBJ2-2,TGTGCCAGCAGCGTAGGTCCGGGGACGGGGGAGCTGTTTTTT,CASSVGPGTGELFF
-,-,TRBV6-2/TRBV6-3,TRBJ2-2,TGTGCCAGCAGTTACCGGGGACGGAACACCGGGGAGCTGTTTTTT,CASSYRGRNTGELFF
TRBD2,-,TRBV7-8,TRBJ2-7,TGTGCCAGCAGCGAAGTGTCTCCGGGACTAGCGGATTTCTACGAGCAGTACTTC,CASSEVSPGLADFYEQYF
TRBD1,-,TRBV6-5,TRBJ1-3,TGTGCCAGCAGCCCAGGGGGCTCTGGAAACACCATATATTTT,CASSPGGSGNTIYF
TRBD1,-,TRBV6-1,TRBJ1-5,TGTGCCAGCAGTGAAGCTTACCCGCGGGGAGCCGGGACAGTTAACGGTTGGTCGGGTCCCCAGCATTTT,CASSEAYPRGAGTVNGWSGPQHF
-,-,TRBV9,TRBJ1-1,TGTGCCAGCAGCGTACGGTGGGGTCCTTTAACTGAAGCTTTCTTT,CASSVRWGPLTEAFF
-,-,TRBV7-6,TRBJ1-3,TGTGCCAGCAGCTTACCGGGGGAGCGGACGGCTGGAAACACCATATATTTT,CASSLPGERTAGNTIYF
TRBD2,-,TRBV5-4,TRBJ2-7,TGTGCCAGCAGCTCTGGGCCCTACAGCGGGGCTTTGGAGCAGTACTTC,CASSSGPYSGALEQYF
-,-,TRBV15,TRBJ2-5,TGTGCCACCAGCAGACGAGGGGTTGTGGAGACCCAGTACTTC,CATSRRGVVETQYF
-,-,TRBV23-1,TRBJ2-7,TGCGCCAGCAGTCAATACCTCAGGCACGAGCAGTACTTC,CASSQYLRHEQYF
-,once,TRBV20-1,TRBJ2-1,TGCAGTGCTAGTCCAGCGGATGAGCAGTTCTTC,CSASPADEQFF
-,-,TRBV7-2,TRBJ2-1,TGTGCCAGCAGCTTAGTCCGTCTCCAGGGTGAGCAGTTCTTC,CASSLVRLQGEQFF
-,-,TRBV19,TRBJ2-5,TGTGCCAGTAGTAACCGAGAGACCCAGTACTTC,CASSNRETQYF
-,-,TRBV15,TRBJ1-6,TGTGCCACCAGCAAAGCCGGAAGAGTGGATTCACCCCTCCACTTT,CATSKAGRVDSPLHF
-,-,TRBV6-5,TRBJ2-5,TGTGCCAGCAGCCTCAGAGGGGGGGGCCAAGAGACCCAGTACTTC,CASSLRGGGQETQYF
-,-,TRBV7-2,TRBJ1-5,TGTGCCAGCAGCCCAGGACCTAACCATCAGCCCCAGCATTTT,CASSPGPNHQPQHF
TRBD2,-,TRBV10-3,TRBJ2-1,TGTGCCGCGGGGGACGGCTACAATGAGCAGTTCTTC,CAAGDGYNEQFF
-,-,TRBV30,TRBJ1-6,TGTGCCTGGAGCAAACGGGGCGCCACATTACCGGGTCGCACCCTCCACTTT,CAWSKRGATLPGRTLHF
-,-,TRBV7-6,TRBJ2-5,TGTGCCAGCAGCCCCCCTCCGGCCCCGAGAGAGACCCAGTACTTC,CASSPPPAPRETQYF
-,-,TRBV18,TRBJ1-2,TGTGCCAGCTCACCGGAGGGCGGGGGTCTATGGCACACCTTC,CASSPEGGGLWHTF
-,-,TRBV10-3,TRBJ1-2,TGTGCCATCAGTGCTTCGAGGGTGACAGATTATGGCTACACCTTC,CAISASRVTDYGYTF
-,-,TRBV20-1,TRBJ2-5,TGCAGTGCCAGGATTGGGGAGACCCAGTACTTC,CSARIGETQYF